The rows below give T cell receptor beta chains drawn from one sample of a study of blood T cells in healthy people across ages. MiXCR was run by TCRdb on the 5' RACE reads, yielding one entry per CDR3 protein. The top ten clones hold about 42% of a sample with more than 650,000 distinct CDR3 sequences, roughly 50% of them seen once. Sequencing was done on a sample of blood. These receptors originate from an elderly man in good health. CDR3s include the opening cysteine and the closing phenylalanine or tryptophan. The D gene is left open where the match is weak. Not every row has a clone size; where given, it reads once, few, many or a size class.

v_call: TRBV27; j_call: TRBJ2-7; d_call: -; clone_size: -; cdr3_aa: CASSFPAEDYEQYF; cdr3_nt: TGTGCCAGCAGTTTCCCAGCGGAGGACTACGAGCAGTACTTC
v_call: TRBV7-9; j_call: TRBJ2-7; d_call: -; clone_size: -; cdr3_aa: CASSSTGANEQYF; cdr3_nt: TGTGCCAGCAGCTCGACAGGAGCCAACGAGCAGTACTTC
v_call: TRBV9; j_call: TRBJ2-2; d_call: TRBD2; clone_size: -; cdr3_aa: CASSVEGIAGGGTGELFF; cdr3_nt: TGTGCCAGCAGCGTAGAGGGGATAGCGGGAGGAGGCACCGGGGAGCTGTTTTTT
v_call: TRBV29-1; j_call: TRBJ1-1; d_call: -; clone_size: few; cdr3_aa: CSVGDRVNTEAFF; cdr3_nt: TGCAGCGTTGGGGACCGGGTGAACACTGAAGCTTTCTTT
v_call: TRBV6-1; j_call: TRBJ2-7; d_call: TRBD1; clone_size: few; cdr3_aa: CASSRDSAFSYEQYF; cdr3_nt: TGTGCCAGCAGCCGGGACAGCGCCTTCTCCTACGAGCAGTACTTC
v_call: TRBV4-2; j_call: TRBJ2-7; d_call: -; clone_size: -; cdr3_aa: CASRKGLEGVYEQYF; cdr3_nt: TGTGCCAGCAGAAAGGGGCTAGAGGGGGTCTATGAGCAGTACTTC
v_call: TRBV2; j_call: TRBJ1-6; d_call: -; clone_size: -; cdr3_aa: CASSPGRVSPLHF; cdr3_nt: TGTGCCAGCAGCCCGGGCCGCGTGTCACCCCTCCACTTT
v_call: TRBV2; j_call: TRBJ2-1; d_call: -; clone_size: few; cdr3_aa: CASSDQITPGYNEQFF; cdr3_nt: TGTGCCAGCAGTGACCAAATTACCCCGGGCTACAATGAGCAGTTCTTC
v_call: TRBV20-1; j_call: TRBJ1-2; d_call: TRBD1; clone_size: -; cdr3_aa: CSARDRGQSGYGYTF; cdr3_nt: TGCAGTGCTAGAGATAGGGGACAGTCAGGATATGGCTACACCTTC
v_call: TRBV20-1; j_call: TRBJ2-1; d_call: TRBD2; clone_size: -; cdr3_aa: CSASERTSGAAGQFF; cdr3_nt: TGCAGTGCTAGTGAAAGGACTAGCGGGGCCGCGGGACAGTTCTTC
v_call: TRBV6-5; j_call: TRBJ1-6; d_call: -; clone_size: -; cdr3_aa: CASTGTYNSPLHF; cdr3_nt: TGTGCCAGCACCGGGACCTACAATTCACCCCTCCACTTT
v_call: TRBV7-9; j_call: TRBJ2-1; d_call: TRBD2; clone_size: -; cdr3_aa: CASSPGPGLVSHEQFF; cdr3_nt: TGTGCCAGCAGCCCAGGTCCGGGACTAGTCTCCCATGAGCAGTTCTTC
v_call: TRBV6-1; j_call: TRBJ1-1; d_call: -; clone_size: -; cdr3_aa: CASSEVPPPDTEAFF; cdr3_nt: TGTGCCAGCAGTGAAGTGCCACCACCTGACACTGAAGCTTTCTTT
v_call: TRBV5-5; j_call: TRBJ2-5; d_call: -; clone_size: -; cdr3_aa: CASSWEGGRETQYF; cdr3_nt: TGTGCCAGCAGCTGGGAAGGAGGGAGGGAGACCCAGTACTTC
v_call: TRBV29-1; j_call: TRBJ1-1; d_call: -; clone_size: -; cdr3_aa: CSVELDPEAFF; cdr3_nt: TGCAGCGTTGAGTTGGACCCTGAAGCTTTCTTT
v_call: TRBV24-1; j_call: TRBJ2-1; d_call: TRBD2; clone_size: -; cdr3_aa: CATRDYQRGEQFF; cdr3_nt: TGTGCCACCAGGGACTACCAGCGGGGTGAGCAGTTCTTC
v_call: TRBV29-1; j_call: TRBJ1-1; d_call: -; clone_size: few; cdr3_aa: CSVIRRGGNTEAFF; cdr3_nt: TGCAGCGTTATTCGCAGGGGTGGGAACACTGAAGCTTTCTTT
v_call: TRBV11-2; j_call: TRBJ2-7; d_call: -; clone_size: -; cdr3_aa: CASRGDGADRYEQYF; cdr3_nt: TGTGCCAGCAGGGGGGACGGGGCGGATCGGTACGAGCAGTACTTC
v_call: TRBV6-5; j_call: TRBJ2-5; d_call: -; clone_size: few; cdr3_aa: CASSSPQGSLGETQYF; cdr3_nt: TGTGCCAGCAGTTCTCCACAGGGAAGTTTGGGGGAGACCCAGTACTTC
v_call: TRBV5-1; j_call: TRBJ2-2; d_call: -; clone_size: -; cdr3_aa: CASSLQGGGTGELFF; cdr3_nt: TGCGCCAGCAGCTTACAGGGAGGGGGCACCGGGGAGCTGTTTTTT
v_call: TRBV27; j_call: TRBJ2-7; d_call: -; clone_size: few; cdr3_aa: CASSFAGGTYEQYF; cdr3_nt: TGTGCCAGCAGTTTTGCAGGGGGGACCTACGAGCAGTACTTC
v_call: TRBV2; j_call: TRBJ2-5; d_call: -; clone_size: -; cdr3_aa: CASRQNGQTQYF; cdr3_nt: TGTGCCAGCAGGCAGAATGGGCAGACCCAGTACTTC
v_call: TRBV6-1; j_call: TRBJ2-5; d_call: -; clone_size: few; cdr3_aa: CASSYGGQGETQYF; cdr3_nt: TGTGCCAGCAGCTACGGGGGGCAAGGAGAGACCCAGTACTTC
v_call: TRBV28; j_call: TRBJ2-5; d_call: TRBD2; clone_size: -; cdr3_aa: CASSLLAGGTETQYF; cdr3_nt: TGTGCCAGCAGTTTATTAGCGGGAGGGACGGAGACCCAGTACTTC
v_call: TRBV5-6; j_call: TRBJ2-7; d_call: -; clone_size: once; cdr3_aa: CASSGGDGGPLYEQYF; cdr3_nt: TGTGCCAGCAGCGGTGGGGACGGCGGCCCCCTCTACGAGCAGTACTTC
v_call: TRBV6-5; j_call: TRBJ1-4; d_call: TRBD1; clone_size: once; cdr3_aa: CASSPGQGLFF; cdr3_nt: TGTGCCAGCAGTCCGGGACAGGGGCTGTTTTTT
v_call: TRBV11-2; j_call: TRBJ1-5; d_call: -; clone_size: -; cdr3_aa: CASSQHGPGQPQHF; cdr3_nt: TGTGCCAGCAGCCAACACGGACCCGGGCAGCCCCAGCATTTT
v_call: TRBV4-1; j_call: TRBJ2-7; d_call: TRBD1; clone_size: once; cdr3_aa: CASSQARGQRSSYEQYF; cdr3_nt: TGCGCCAGCAGCCAGGCCCGGGGACAGAGAAGCTCCTACGAGCAGTACTTC
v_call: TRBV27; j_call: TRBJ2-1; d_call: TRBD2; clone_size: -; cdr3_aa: CASSLLRLAVGNNEQFF; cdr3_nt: TGTGCCAGCAGTCTCCTCAGACTAGCGGTTGGGAACAATGAGCAGTTCTTC
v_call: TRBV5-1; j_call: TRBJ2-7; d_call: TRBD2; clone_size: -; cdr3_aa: CASSPATSGLTYEQYF; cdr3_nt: TGCGCCAGCAGCCCTGCTACTAGCGGGTTGACCTACGAGCAGTACTTC
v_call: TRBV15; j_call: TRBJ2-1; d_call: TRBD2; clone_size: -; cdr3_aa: CATSPGLAGVGRNEQFF; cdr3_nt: TGTGCCACCAGCCCTGGACTAGCGGGAGTCGGGAGGAATGAGCAGTTCTTC
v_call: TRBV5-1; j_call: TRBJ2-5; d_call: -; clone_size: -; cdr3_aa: CASSDMETQYF; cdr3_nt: TGCGCCAGCAGCGACATGGAGACCCAGTACTTC
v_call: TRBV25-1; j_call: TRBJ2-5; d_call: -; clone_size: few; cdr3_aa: CASSEGSHRDETQYF; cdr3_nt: TGTGCCAGCAGTGAAGGGTCCCACAGGGACGAGACCCAGTACTTC
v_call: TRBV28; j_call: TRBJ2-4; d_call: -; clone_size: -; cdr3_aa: CASRGDPAKNIQYF; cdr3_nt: TGTGCCAGCCGAGGGGATCCAGCCAAAAACATTCAGTACTTC
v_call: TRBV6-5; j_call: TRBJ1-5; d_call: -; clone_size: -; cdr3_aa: CASSSGVSGGGGNQPQHF; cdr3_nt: TGTGCCAGCAGTTCGGGGGTATCGGGCGGGGGCGGCAATCAGCCCCAGCATTTT
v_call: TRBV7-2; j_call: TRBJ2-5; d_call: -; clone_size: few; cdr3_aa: CASSQGRGLLQETQYF; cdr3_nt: TGTGCCAGCAGCCAGGGGAGGGGACTACTCCAAGAGACCCAGTACTTC
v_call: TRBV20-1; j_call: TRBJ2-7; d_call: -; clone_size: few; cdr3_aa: CSATESRPLYEQYF; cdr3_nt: TGCAGTGCTACCGAATCTAGGCCCCTCTACGAGCAGTACTTC